This record covers a single TCR beta chain. This record belongs to a study of blood T cell repertoires in COVID-19. Turning to the study itself: Samples of COVID-19 (acute and convalescent) were obtained from the United States, Italy and Spain. PBMCs, B-cell-depleted T cells, or T cells were the source of the cDNA or gDNA that made up the material.

V was cut by 3 bases and J by 6 bases, with 8 bases left in between. CDR3 length: 11 amino acids. Looked up from germline, CDR1 is GTSNPN and CDR2 is SVGIG (reference sequence). The authors' processing: Using reference gene primer amplification, nucleated cell counts were estimated. Profiling relied on immunoSEQ multiplex PCR, and the TCRdb table lists in-frame clones only, not all of them. V and J calls and clone size are those listed in that table; D and trimming were worked out from the DNA. The table shows roughly 260,000 clones, with approximately 91% occurring only once. While infection was still active, Seattle patients were enrolled and then followed longitudinally.

The sequence came from a woman in her 30s with COVID-19, enrolled during active disease. The chain carries TRBV30 and TRBJ1-1; D is ambiguous. The sample comprised peripheral blood. This CDR3 is CAWRGVSEAFF. The CDR3 DNA is TGTGCCTGGAGAGGAGTTTCTGAAGCTTTCTTT. Complete variable domain (other parts from reference TRBV30 and TRBJ1-1): SQTIHQWPATLVQPVGSPLSLECTVEGTSNPNLYWYRQAAGRGLQLLFYSVGIGQISSEVPQNLSASRPQDRQFILSSKKLLLSDSGFYLCAWRGVSEAFFGQGTRLTVV.